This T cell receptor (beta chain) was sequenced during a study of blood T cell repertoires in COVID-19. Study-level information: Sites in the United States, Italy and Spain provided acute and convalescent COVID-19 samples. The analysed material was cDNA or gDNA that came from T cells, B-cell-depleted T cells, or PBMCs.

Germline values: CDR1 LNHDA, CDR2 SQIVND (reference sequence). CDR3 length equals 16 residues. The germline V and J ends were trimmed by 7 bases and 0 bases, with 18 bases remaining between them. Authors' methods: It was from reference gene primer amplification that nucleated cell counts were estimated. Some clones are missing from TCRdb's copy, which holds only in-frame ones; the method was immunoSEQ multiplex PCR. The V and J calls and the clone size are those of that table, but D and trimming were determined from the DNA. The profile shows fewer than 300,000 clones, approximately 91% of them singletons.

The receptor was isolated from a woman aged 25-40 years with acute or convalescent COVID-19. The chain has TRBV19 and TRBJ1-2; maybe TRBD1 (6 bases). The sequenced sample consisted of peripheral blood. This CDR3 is CASTKGEIRTNYGYTF. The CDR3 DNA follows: TGTGCCAGTACCAAGGGGGAAATTCGGACTAACTATGGCTACACCTTC.